Sequencing of this T cell receptor beta chain was carried out in a study of T cell responses to AZD1222 COVID-19 vaccine. Study conclusions and caveats: Only six individuals given AZD1222 were seropositive at baseline.

Details on this clone: Its cognate antigen is unknown.

Libraries were prepared by immunoSEQ multiplex PCR; TCRdb keeps only in-frame clonotypes and omits some of them. The top ten clones hold about 1.6% of a sample with about 120,000 clones, 70% to 90% of them seen once. This TCR was sampled from an adult in good health. The sample consisted of peripheral blood, taken on day 0 of AZD1222 vaccination.

CDR3 in amino acids: CASSYSNRGNQPQHF. The CDR3, as DNA: TGTGCCAGCAGTTACTCCAACAGGGGAAATCAGCCCCAGCATTTT. The chain uses TRBV6-5 and TRBJ1-5; 7 bases match TRBD1. Per germline, CDR1 MNHEY and CDR2 SVGAGI. CDR3 length: 15 residues. Germline trimming cut 0 bases from V and 4 bases from J; bases unmatched to any gene: 3.